Below are 19 T cell receptor beta chains sequenced from a single sample in a study of blood T cell repertoires in COVID-19. Assay: immunoSEQ multiplex PCR; the TCRdb copy retains only in-frame clones and omits some. The data contain about 98,000 clones, about 85% of them singletons. What was sequenced was peripheral blood. Receptors were obtained from a woman aged 80 or older with acute or convalescent COVID-19.

This clone has only one observation. The CDR3 DNA reads as TGTGCCAGCAGCACCGGGACTAGCGGGGGGCCTGTAATCTACGAGCAGTACGTC. It yields the protein CASSTGTSGGPVIYEQYV. The V and J genes are TRBV21-1 and TRBJ2-7; TRBD2 is the table's D call and was not checked against the DNA. TRBV21-1 is described as a pseudogene. The CDR3 has 18 residues.

The rearrangement joins TRBV6-2 or TRBV6-3 to TRBJ2-7, with 9 positions matching TRBD1. Germline V gene lookup returns CDR1 MNHEY and CDR2 SVGEGT. J was trimmed by 4 bases and V by 5 bases; bases with no gene match: 12. The CDR3 sequence is 16 residues long. For the CDR3, the DNA is TGTGCCAGCAGTCGACAACAGGGGGCTAAATTATACGAGCAGTACTTC. It encodes CASSRQQGAKLYEQYF.

V is TRBV30 and J is TRBJ2-5; 10 nucleotides agree with TRBD2. V lost 2 bases to trimming and J lost 2 bases; unmatched junction nucleotides: 5. There are 15 residues in the CDR3. Looked up from germline, CDR1 is GTSNPN and CDR2 is SVGIG (reference sequence). CDR3 sequence (DNA): TGTGCCTGGAGTAGGGCTAGCGGGGGTCAAGAGACCCAGTACTTC. Amino acids: CAWSRASGGQETQYF.

This chain joins TRBV18 and TRBJ1-3; 7 positions agree with TRBD1. This CDR3 comprises 14 residues. The germline V gene encodes CDR1 KGHSH and CDR2 LQKENI. Trimming cost V 4 bases and J 2 bases; bases outside gene matches: 2. The CDR3 DNA reads TGTGCCAGCTCACTAGACAGGGCTGGAAACACCATATATTTT. It encodes CASSLDRAGNTIYF.

V is TRBV6-2 or TRBV6-3 and J is TRBJ1-1; 7 bases agree with TRBD1. Looked up from germline, CDR1 is MNHEY and CDR2 is SVGEGT. With 4 bases clipped from V and 4 bases from J, the junction kept 6 bases outside the gene matches. This CDR3 is 14 amino acids long. CDR3 nucleotide sequence: TGTGCCAGCAGTTCCCGGACAGGAACCACTGAAGCTTTCTTT. Residues: CASSSRTGTTEAFF.

This clone was seen a single time. The rearrangement links TRBV6-4 to TRBJ1-3; D not resolved. The CDR3 length is 17 residues. Germline V gene lookup returns CDR1 MRHNA and CDR2 SNTAGT. Trimming cost V 1 base and J 3 bases, with 16 bases left between them. This CDR3 reads CASSDLIQSPLGNTIYF. CDR3 DNA: TGTGCCAGCAGTGACTTAATCCAGTCCCCTCTTGGAAACACCATATATTTT.

This clone has only a few counts. The chain uses TRBV7-2 and TRBJ1-2; no definite D call. Trimming stripped 1 base from V and 5 bases from J, with 14 bases between. The CDR3 contains 15 residues. Germline V CDR1 and CDR2: SGHTA, FQGNSA. CDR3 sequence reads: CASSLGAGAGYGYTF. CDR3 sequence (DNA): TGTGCCAGCAGCTTAGGTGCGGGCGCGGGATATGGCTACACCTTC.

The chain combines TRBV9 with TRBJ1-6, with 7 bases fitting TRBD1. The CDR3 consists of 14 residues. Germline V CDR1 and CDR2: SGDLS, YYNGEE. Trimming at V came to 1 base and at J to 9 bases, leaving 4 bases not matched to a gene. CDR3 DNA: TGTGCCAGCAGCGTAACAGGGGCTGGTTCACCCCTCCACTTT. Translation gives CASSVTGAGSPLHF.

The V call is TRBV2, the J call TRBJ2-5; no definite D call. Germline loops: CDR1 SNHLY, CDR2 FYNNEI. The CDR3 is made up of 15 amino acids. Trimming cost V 4 bases and J 2 bases, with 14 bases left between them. The CDR3 loop is CASSVGSTVQETQYF. CDR3 coding DNA: TGTGCCAGCAGTGTTGGCAGTACAGTACAAGAGACCCAGTACTTC.

This clone was detected once. The chain uses TRBV6-2 or TRBV6-3 and TRBJ2-2; D unresolved. There are 14 residues in the CDR3. V lost 2 bases, J lost 5 bases, and 9 bases lay in between. The V gene's germline CDR1 is MNHEY and CDR2 SVGEGT. The CDR3 DNA reads as TGTGCCAGCAGTTACCAGATTCCTACCGGGGAGCTGTTTTTT. Translating it yields CASSYQIPTGELFF.

By share, this clone ranks as large. CDR3 sequence: CASSQEWAGGNRLFF. CDR3 bases: TGCGCCAGCAGCCAAGAGTGGGCAGGGGGAAACCGACTGTTTTTT. The chain recombines TRBV4-1 with TRBJ1-4, with 7 nucleotides matching TRBD1. J lost 13 bases, V lost 0 bases, and 11 bases had no gene match. In germline, CDR1 is MGHRA, CDR2 YSYEKL. The CDR3 contains 15 residues.

This clone was recorded once. V usage is TRBV6-6 and J usage is TRBJ2-7; D is possibly TRBD1 (6 bases). CDR3 size: 14 residues. Germline V gives CDR1 MNHNY, CDR2 SVGAGI (reference sequence). V was pared by 5 bases and J by 2 bases, with 13 bases between. CDR3 sequence: CASSGQRGTYEQYF. The DNA of the CDR3 is TGTGCCAGCAGTGGACAGAGAGGGACCTACGAGCAGTACTTC.

The chain recombines TRBV2 with TRBJ1-6; D is possibly TRBD1 (5 bases). The length of the CDR3 is 13 residues. Germline V lookup: CDR1 SNHLY, CDR2 FYNNEI. Trimming took off 6 bases at V and 5 bases at J, with 8 bases between the two ends. CDR3: CASRGANNSPLHF. For the CDR3, the DNA is TGTGCCAGCAGAGGGGCTAATAATTCACCCCTCCACTTT.

This chain uses TRBV24-1 with TRBJ1-2; no clear D. The CDR3 consists of 12 residues. The germline V and J ends were trimmed by 7 bases and 8 bases, with 13 bases remaining between them. Germline values: CDR1 KGHDR, CDR2 SFDVKD. CDR3: CATSRQFRGYTF. The CDR3 DNA sequence: TGTGCCACCAGCAGGCAATTTAGGGGCTACACCTTC.

The CDR3 loop reads CAISEEDGGPVPLHF. The CDR3 region has the DNA TGTGCCATCAGTGAGGAAGACGGGGGTCCGGTCCCCCTCCACTTT. The chain recombines TRBV10-3 with TRBJ1-6, with a weak D call TRBD1 (5 bases). V gave up 2 bases and J gave up 13 bases, with 18 bases separating them. The germline CDR1 and CDR2 sequences are ENHRY and SYGVKD. The CDR3 has 15 amino acids.

The V call is TRBV29-1, the J call TRBJ2-5; D is perhaps TRBD1 (7 bases). CDR3 length: 12 amino acids. CDR1 is SQVTM and CDR2 is ANQGSEA in the germline V gene. V was shortened by 7 bases and J by 5 bases, with 14 bases between the two germline ends. The CDR3 DNA reads as TGCAGCGCCGAAGCAGGGGGGGAGACCCAGTACTTC. Protein sequence: CSAEAGGETQYF.

This clone was observed a handful of times. This rearrangement joins TRBV6-5 to TRBJ1-2; D is uncertain. This CDR3 is built from 16 residues. Germline values: CDR1 MNHEY, CDR2 SVGAGI. V lost 0 bases and J 0 bases, leaving 11 bases between the germline ends. The CDR3 sequence: CASSYSVQQSNYGYTF. The CDR3 DNA reads TGTGCCAGCAGTTACTCGGTACAGCAATCTAACTATGGCTACACCTTC.

The chain is built from TRBV4-3 and TRBJ2-3; 9 nucleotides agree with TRBD2. The CDR3 has 15 amino acids. Trimming took 0 bases from V and 6 from J; bases not matched to a gene: 4. Germline CDR1 and CDR2: LGHNA and YSLEER. The DNA for the CDR3 is TGCGCCAGCAGCCAAGAGCGGGGGGGCCCCGATACGCAGTATTTT. Its translation is CASSQERGGPDTQYF.

The chain is built from TRBV3-1 (or the pseudogene TRBV3-2) and TRBJ1-1; D uncertain. Germline V gene data show CDR1 as LGHDT and CDR2 as YNNKEL (reference sequence). There are 15 residues in the CDR3. The germline V and J ends were trimmed by 4 bases and 2 bases, with 14 bases remaining between them. The CDR3 is CASSPRWADNTEAFF. CDR3 DNA sequence: TGTGCCAGCAGCCCCAGGTGGGCCGACAACACTGAAGCTTTCTTT.